These 9 T cell receptor beta chains share one sample of origin, sequenced in a study of Graves' ophthalmopathy and Graves' hyperthyroidism. Amplification targeted the TCR beta CDR3 regions, with RNA transcripts as the source material. First-round RT-PCR with HTBI primers preceded a second-round multiplex PCR. TCRdb used MiXCR to reprocess the multiplex PCR reads, holding one entry per CDR3 protein. The sample consists of roughly 220,000 distinct CDR3 sequences, 40% to 50% of them appearing once. Sequencing was carried out using peripheral blood. The origin of the receptors is an adult man with Graves' ophthalmopathy.

On this clonotype: Its ends do not fully match the called genes, so a read error is possible. The chain employs TRBV20-1 and TRBJ1-2, with a weak D call TRBD1 (5 bases). Germline V gives CDR1 DFQATT, CDR2 SNEGSKA (reference sequence). The length of the CDR3 is 15 residues. For the CDR3, the DNA is TGCAGTGCTGTTATAACAGGACGGGATAACTATGGCTGCACCTTC. It encodes CSAVITGRDNYGCTF.

With respect to this clonotype: The junction departs from germline at one end; a sequencing error may be responsible. The chain joins TRBV9 to TRBJ1-6, with 7 bases that match TRBD1. The V gene's germline CDR1 is SGDLS and CDR2 YYNGEE. This CDR3 comprises 15 residues. The CDR3 nucleotides read TGCGCCAGCAGCTTGACCGGGACAGATAATTCACCCCTCCACTTT. It specifies CASSLTGTDNSPLHF.

The V gene is TRBV29-1, the J gene TRBJ2-7; TRBD2 agrees at 7 bases. The closer fit of TRBJ2-1 to the DNA end suggests the J call may be wrong. The CDR3 spans 16 residues. CDR1 is SQVTM and CDR2 is ANQGSEA in the germline V gene. This chain's CDR3 is CSAPTLGGGPYNEQFF. In DNA form, the CDR3 reads TGCAGCGCCCCCACCCTTGGGGGAGGGCCATACAATGAGCAGTTCTTC.

A word on this clonotype: The junction does not match germline at one end; this may be a read error. The V and J genes are TRBV10-2 and TRBJ2-5; D could derive from TRBD1 or TRBD2 (5 bases each). The CDR3 has 15 residues. Germline V gene data show CDR1 as WSHSY and CDR2 as SAAADI. CDR3 in DNA: TGTGCCAGCAGTTACTCCGGGGCCATCCAAGAGACCCAGTACTTC. It encodes CASSYSGAIQETQYF.

The V gene is TRBV20-1, the J gene TRBJ1-1; D may be TRBD1 (6 bases). The V gene lost 6 bases and the J gene lost 5 bases, with 19 bases spanning the gap. The CDR3 is 14 residues long. Germline-derived CDR1 and CDR2 are DFQATT and SNEGSKA (reference sequence). CDR3 in amino acids: CSAPKDSVRTEAFF. The DNA of the CDR3 is TGCAGTGCCCCTAAGGACAGTGTCAGAACTGAAGCTTTCTTT.

This chain joins TRBV2 and TRBJ1-1; D is perhaps TRBD1 (5 bases). Germline V CDR1 and CDR2: SNHLY, FYNNEI. The CDR3 totals 14 residues. Trimming shortened V by 5 bases and J by 2 bases, and 12 bases separated the two germline ends. The CDR3 bases are TGTGCCAGCAGTCCTAGACGGGACAACACTGAAGCTTTCTTT. It yields the protein CASSPRRDNTEAFF.

The chain employs TRBV29-1 and TRBJ1-4, with D maybe TRBD1 (6 bases). The CDR3 spans 14 residues. The germline V and J ends were trimmed by 0 bases and 5 bases, with 10 bases remaining between them. The V gene's germline CDR1 is SQVTM and CDR2 ANQGSEA. The CDR3 sequence is CSVEDPTGNEKLFF. In nucleotides, the CDR3 is TGCAGCGTTGAAGATCCAACAGGGAATGAAAAACTGTTTTTT.

The chain carries TRBV7-9 and TRBJ2-5; D is possibly TRBD2 (5 bases). Germline-derived CDR1 and CDR2 are SEHNR and FQNEAQ (reference sequence). The V end lost 5 bases, the J end lost 3 bases, and 19 bases lay between the germline ends. This CDR3 spans 16 amino acids. The CDR3 nucleotides read TGTGCCAGCAGCATAAGCCTAGGACGGGGAAAAGAGACCCAGTACTTC. Translated, it gives CASSISLGRGKETQYF. The full variable domain, with the rest looked up from reference TRBV7-9 and TRBJ2-5, is DTGVSQNPRHKITKRGQNVTFRCDPISEHNRLYWYRQTLGQGPEFLTYFQNEAQLEKSRLLSDRFSAERPKGSFSTLEIQRTEQGDSAMYLCASSISLGRGKETQYFGPGTRLLVL.

The V gene is TRBV2, the J gene TRBJ1-5; D gene ambiguous. Trimming cost V 6 bases and J 0 bases, with 12 bases left between them. Germline lookup yields CDR1 SNHLY and CDR2 FYNNEI. This CDR3 is built from 15 residues. CDR3 sequence reads: CASSVLGYSNQPQHF. DNA of the CDR3: TGTGCCAGCAGCGTCCTAGGGTATAGCAATCAGCCCCAGCATTTT.